Following are 27 T cell receptor beta chains from one sample sequenced in a study of T cells in Graves' hyperthyroidism and ophthalmopathy. TCR beta CDR3 region amplification was performed from RNA transcripts. A first-round RT-PCR of the TCR CDR3 used the HTBI primer set. Using its own MiXCR run on the multiplex PCR reads, TCRdb lists one record per CDR3 protein. The repertoire holds about 700,000 distinct CDR3 sequences, 11% to 15% seen once, with 9.5% to 13% in the top ten. What was sequenced was blood. Receptor source: a woman between 18 and 30 years old with Graves' hyperthyroidism.

This clonotype was seen ten or more times. The rearrangement uses TRBV11-2 and TRBJ2-5; TRBD2 might be the D (6 bases). Germline V lookup: CDR1 SGHAT, CDR2 FQNNGV. The CDR3 is 14 amino acids. V lost 3 bases and J lost 0, with 8 bases in between. Here the CDR3 reads CASSFGGYQETQYF. The DNA for the CDR3 is TGTGCCAGCAGCTTTGGGGGGTACCAAGAGACCCAGTACTTC. Drawing the rest from reference TRBV11-2 and TRBJ2-5, the complete variable domain is EAGVAQSPRYKIIEKRQSVAFWCNPISGHATLYWYQQILGQGPKLLIQFQNNGVVDDSQLPKDRFSAERLKGVDSTLKIQPAKLEDSAVYLCASSFGGYQETQYFGPGTRLLVL.

The CDR3 bases are TGTGCCAGCAGTTTATTCTGGTACTCCTACGAGCAGTACTTC. This codes for CASSLFWYSYEQYF. The rearrangement uses TRBV27 and TRBJ2-7, with D uncertain. Germline-derived CDR1 and CDR2 are MNHEY and SMNVEV (reference sequence). The CDR3 loop spans 14 amino acids. Trimming removed 1 base from V and 0 bases from J, with 7 bases in between.

The sample holds many counts of this clonotype. The V gene is TRBV11-2, the J gene TRBJ2-1; D uncertain. V was trimmed by 1 base and J by 0 bases, leaving 16 bases between them. Germline V gene sequence: CDR1 SGHAT, CDR2 FQNNGV. The CDR3 runs to 18 residues. DNA for the CDR3: TGTGCCAGCAGCTTAGTCCGCCAGCAAACCTTCTCCTACAATGAGCAGTTCTTC. The encoded protein is CASSLVRQQTFSYNEQFF.

The sample holds a few counts of this clonotype. The rearrangement joins TRBV20-1 to TRBJ1-4, with D unclear. This CDR3 region has 15 residues. The germline V gene has CDR1 DFQATT and CDR2 SNEGSKA (reference sequence). Deletions cut 0 bases from V and 4 bases from J, with 12 bases between. CDR3 bases: TGCAGTGCTAGAGATCCAATGGGGTTTAATGAAAAACTGTTTTTT. Protein product: CSARDPMGFNEKLFF.

This clonotype was counted between two and nine times. Just one base apart from a much larger clone, this may be a read error. CDR3 loop: CSASNQGESQETQYF. The CDR3 bases are TGCAGTGCTAGTAATCAGGGGGAAAGCCAAGAGACCCAGTACTTC. The V gene is TRBV20-1, the J gene TRBJ2-5; 7 nucleotides align to TRBD1. CDR1 and CDR2 (germline): DFQATT, SNEGSKA (reference sequence). Trimming removed 3 bases from V and 1 base from J; junction bases left unmatched: 8. The CDR3 extends over 15 amino acids.

The CDR3 coding sequence is TGTGCCACCAGCAGGGTCCGGGGCAATGAGCAGTTCTTC. Protein: CATSRVRGNEQFF. V usage is TRBV15 and J usage is TRBJ2-1; D might be TRBD2 (5 bases). V was clipped by 3 bases and J by 6 bases, with 9 bases between them. This CDR3 spans 13 amino acids. The V gene's germline CDR1 is LNHNV and CDR2 YYDKDF (reference sequence).

In this sample, this clonotype turned up a few times. The V gene is TRBV12-3 or TRBV12-4, the J gene TRBJ2-7; TRBD1 agrees at 7 bases. Trimming took 5 bases from V and 3 from J; bases not matched to a gene: 7. There are 14 residues in the CDR3. The CDR3 is CASSPPGTDYEQYF. In DNA form, the CDR3 reads TGTGCCAGCAGTCCCCCCGGGACAGACTACGAGCAGTACTTC.

Many counts were recorded for this clonotype. The chain is built from TRBV11-2 and TRBJ2-5, with D unclear. The CDR3 contains 14 residues. The ends were cut back, 2 bases at V and 2 bases at J, with 9 bases in the middle. Germline assignment: CDR1 SGHAT and CDR2 FQNNGV. CDR3 bases: TGTGCCAGCAGCTTATTCGGGCAGCAAGAGACCCAGTACTTC. It encodes CASSLFGQQETQYF. Looking up the rest from reference TRBV11-2 and TRBJ2-5 gives the full variable domain: EAGVAQSPRYKIIEKRQSVAFWCNPISGHATLYWYQQILGQGPKLLIQFQNNGVVDDSQLPKDRFSAERLKGVDSTLKIQPAKLEDSAVYLCASSLFGQQETQYFGPGTRLLVL.

This chain connects TRBV7-2 to TRBJ2-1; D tentatively reads TRBD1 or TRBD2 (6 bases each). With 3 bases removed from V and 8 bases from J, the gap between germline ends came to 14 bases. CDR1 is SGHTA and CDR2 is FQGNSA in the germline V gene. The CDR3 extends over 14 amino acids. Written as DNA, the CDR3 is TGTGCCAGCAGCTTGGCGAGGGGGGCCGATGAGCAGTTCTTC. Translated, it gives CASSLARGADEQFF.

The J gene is TRBJ2-1, the V gene TRBV7-9; 12 nucleotides line up with TRBD2. The CDR3 is 16 amino acids. Germline CDR1 SEHNR, CDR2 FQNEAQ (reference sequence). The junction had 10 bases not matched to a gene; V was cut back by 4 bases and J by 9 bases. This CDR3 is CASSYGLAGNPGEQFF. CDR3 in DNA: TGTGCCAGCAGCTACGGACTAGCGGGAAACCCGGGTGAGCAGTTCTTC.

This clonotype was seen ten or more times. The chain uses TRBV7-6 and TRBJ1-2; 8 bases align to TRBD1. The V gene end was trimmed by 1 base and the J gene end by 7 bases; junction bases not matched to a gene: 2. CDR3 length: 13 residues. CDR1 is SGHVS and CDR2 is FNYEAQ in the germline V gene. The CDR3 protein is CASSLGTGFGYTF. The CDR3 DNA sequence: TGTGCCAGCAGCTTAGGGACAGGGTTTGGCTACACCTTC. The full variable domain, completed using reference TRBV7-6 and TRBJ1-2, is GAGVSQSPRYKVTKRGQDVALRCDPISGHVSLYWYRQALGQGPEFLTYFNYEAQQDKSGLPNDRFSAERPEGSISTLTIQRTEQRDSAMYRCASSLGTGFGYTFGSGTRLTVV.

This clonotype occurred many times. The J gene is TRBJ2-7, the V gene TRBV6-5; 8 bases line up with TRBD1. Germline CDR1 reads MNHEY; CDR2 reads SVGAGI. The CDR3 has 15 amino acids. After removal of 0 bases from V and 2 bases from J, the junction contained 3 bases not matched to a gene. The CDR3 sequence: CASSYSKGQAYEQYF. The CDR3 nucleotides read TGTGCCAGCAGTTACTCGAAGGGACAGGCCTACGAGCAGTACTTC.

The chain uses TRBV19 and TRBJ1-5; D may be TRBD1 (5 bases). Looked up from germline, CDR1 is LNHDA and CDR2 is SQIVND (reference sequence). Trimming took 5 bases from V and 3 from J, leaving 11 bases between them. This CDR3 region has 14 residues. The CDR3 sequence is CASSPGDPNQPQHF. The CDR3 bases are TGTGCCAGTAGTCCCGGGGACCCCAATCAGCCCCAGCATTTT.

This clonotype has a handful of counts. The chain is built from TRBV12-3 or TRBV12-4 and TRBJ1-3; tentatively, D is TRBD1 (5 bases). The CDR3 is made up of 14 amino acids. V lost 6 bases to trimming and J lost 7 bases, with 16 bases between them. This chain's CDR3 is CASRSRDPRNTIYF. Written as DNA, the CDR3 is TGTGCCAGCAGATCCCGGGACCCGAGGAACACCATATATTTT.

V is TRBV6-5 and J is TRBJ1-1; weak D call: TRBD1 (5 bases). The CDR3 has 17 residues. The V gene's germline CDR1 is MNHEY and CDR2 SVGAGI. V dropped 2 bases and J dropped 1 base, with 17 bases sitting between them. In DNA, the CDR3 is TGTGCCAGCAGTTACGCTCCGGGACCGAGGGAGAACACTGAAGCTTTCTTT. This codes for CASSYAPGPRENTEAFF.

This clonotype was observed many times. The V and J genes are TRBV20-1 and TRBJ2-7; 9 bases agree with TRBD2. The CDR3 runs to 18 residues. Germline V gene data show CDR1 as DFQATT and CDR2 as SNEGSKA (reference sequence). V lost 0 bases to trimming and J lost 6 bases; unmatched junction nucleotides: 18. The CDR3 loop is CSARDPSGKANNPGEQYF. The DNA of the CDR3 is TGCAGTGCTAGAGACCCTAGCGGGAAGGCTAACAATCCGGGCGAGCAGTACTTC.

The chain is built from TRBV19 and TRBJ2-7; 9 bases are shared with TRBD1. V lost 0 bases, J lost 3 bases, and 3 bases stayed unmatched. The V gene's germline CDR1 is LNHDA and CDR2 SQIVND (reference sequence). This CDR3 contains 15 residues. Here the CDR3 DNA reads TGTGCCAGTAGTATAGAGGGACAGGGTAGCTACGAGCAGTACTTC. This sequence encodes CASSIEGQGSYEQYF.

This clonotype was found many times. The chain uses TRBV10-2 and TRBJ2-7, with no clear D. The V gene lost 0 bases and the J gene lost 4 bases, with 16 bases spanning the gap. This CDR3 spans 16 amino acids. Germline V gene data show CDR1 as WSHSY and CDR2 as SAAADI. The CDR3 DNA reads TGCGCCAGCAGTGAGTCTGTCGGTGCCGCCTCTTACGAGCAGTACTTC. The encoded protein is CASSESVGAASYEQYF.

This chain links TRBV6-5 with TRBJ2-7, with 7 nucleotides matching TRBD2. V was pared by 2 bases and J by 1 base, with 8 bases of the junction left unmatched. Germline values: CDR1 MNHEY, CDR2 SVGAGI. The CDR3 consists of 16 residues. Written as DNA, the CDR3 is TGTGCCAGCAGTTACGTCGCGGGAGAATTGTCCTACGAGCAGTACTTC. This codes for CASSYVAGELSYEQYF.

This clonotype was counted many times. The chain combines TRBV11-2 with TRBJ2-7; no definite D call. V lost 6 bases, J lost 1 base, and 10 bases lay in between. The germline CDR1 and CDR2 sequences are SGHAT and FQNNGV. CDR3 size: 13 residues. The CDR3 reads CASRTDGSYEQYF. DNA for the CDR3: TGTGCCAGCAGAACGGACGGGTCCTACGAGCAGTACTTC.

There are a few counts of this clonotype. The chain uses TRBV29-1 and TRBJ2-7; 8 bases map to TRBD2. CDR1 and CDR2 (germline): SQVTM, ANQGSEA. The CDR3 sequence is 14 residues long. V dropped 6 bases and J dropped 6; count of bases not matched to a gene: 13. CDR3 nucleotide sequence: TGCAGCGTAGCTAACCTAGGACTAGCCTTCGAGCAGTACTTC. Encoded protein: CSVANLGLAFEQYF.

About this clonotype itself: A much larger clone lies one base from this, so it may be a read error. This chain joins TRBV28 and TRBJ2-1; D possibly corresponds to TRBD2 (7 bases). V was trimmed by 5 bases and J by 8 bases, leaving 19 bases between them. Germline CDR1 reads MDHEN; CDR2 reads SYDVKM. This CDR3 has 15 amino acids. The CDR3 DNA follows: TGTGCCAGCAGTCCCTTGAAGGGGGGGAGAGATGAGCAGTTCTTC. Its translation is CASSPLKGGRDEQFF. Full variable domain (missing parts from reference TRBV28 and TRBJ2-1): DVKVTQSSRYLVKRTGEKVFLECVQDMDHENMFWYRQDPGLGLRLIYFSYDVKMKEKGDIPEGYSVSREKKERFSLILESASTNQTSMYLCASSPLKGGRDEQFFGPGTRLTVL.

The J gene is TRBJ1-5, the V gene TRBV19; the D gene is possibly TRBD1 (6 bases). Germline assignment: CDR1 LNHDA and CDR2 SQIVND (reference sequence). The CDR3 spans 17 residues. V gave up 3 bases and J gave up 2 bases, with 17 bases separating them. CDR3 loop: CASSILSGARGNQPQHF. As DNA, the CDR3 is TGTGCCAGTAGTATCTTGTCAGGGGCGAGAGGCAATCAGCCCCAGCATTTT.

The chain uses TRBV11-3 and TRBJ1-2; the match to TRBD1 covers 9 bases. The CDR3 consists of 16 residues. Germline loops: CDR1 SGHNT, CDR2 YENEEA. V shed 5 bases and J 6 bases; nucleotides not matched to a gene: 13. CDR3 nucleotides: TGTGCCAGCAGCCTACGACCCGGGACAGGGTCAGATGGCTACACCTTC. This codes for CASSLRPGTGSDGYTF.

This clonotype appeared many times. The chain recombines TRBV20-1 with TRBJ2-7, with 7 bases that match TRBD2. After removal of 2 bases from V and 7 bases from J, the junction contained 23 bases not matched to a gene. The germline V gene has CDR1 DFQATT and CDR2 SNEGSKA (reference sequence). The CDR3 extends over 18 amino acids. The CDR3 spells CSARKASGSVGFAGEQYF. As DNA, the CDR3 is TGCAGTGCTAGAAAGGCTAGCGGTTCGGTCGGGTTCGCCGGGGAGCAGTACTTC.

V usage is TRBV9 and J usage is TRBJ1-5; D remains unclear. The CDR3 contains 14 residues. Germline V gene lookup returns CDR1 SGDLS and CDR2 YYNGEE. V was shortened by 0 bases and J by 5 bases, with 9 bases between the two germline ends. The CDR3 region is CASSVEGGHQPQHF. CDR3 sequence (DNA): TGTGCCAGCAGCGTAGAGGGTGGCCATCAGCCCCAGCATTTT. Drawing the rest from reference TRBV9 and TRBJ1-5, the complete variable domain is DSGVTQTPKHLITATGQRVTLRCSPRSGDLSVYWYQQSLDQGLQFLIQYYNGEERAKGNILERFSAQQFPDLHSELNLSSLELGDSALYFCASSVEGGHQPQHFGDGTRLSIL.

This clonotype was counted many times. The rearrangement joins TRBV11-2 to TRBJ2-7, with D perhaps TRBD1 or TRBD2 (5 bases each). The V end lost 7 bases, the J end lost 3 bases, and 13 bases lay between the germline ends. The CDR3 is made up of 13 amino acids. From germline, CDR1 is SGHAT and CDR2 FQNNGV. CDR3 amino acids: CASTVRDRYEQYF. The CDR3 DNA sequence: TGTGCCAGCACCGTACGGGACCGCTACGAGCAGTACTTC.